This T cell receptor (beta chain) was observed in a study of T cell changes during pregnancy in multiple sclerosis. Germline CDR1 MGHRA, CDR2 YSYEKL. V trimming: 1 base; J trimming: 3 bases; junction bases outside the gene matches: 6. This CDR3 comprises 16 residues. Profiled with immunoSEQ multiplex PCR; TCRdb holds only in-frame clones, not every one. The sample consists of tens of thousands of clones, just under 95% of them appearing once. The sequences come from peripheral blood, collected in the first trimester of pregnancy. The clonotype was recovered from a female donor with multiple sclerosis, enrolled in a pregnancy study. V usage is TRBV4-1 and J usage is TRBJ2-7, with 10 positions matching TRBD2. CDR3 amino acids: CASSQGPSGGIYEQYF. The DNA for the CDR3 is TGCGCCAGCAGCCAAGGTCCTAGCGGGGGAATCTACGAGCAGTACTTC.